The TCR beta chain under discussion was sequenced for a study of OX40 agonist ivuxolimab in advanced cancers. Study-level background: The study reported partial responses in three patients: one hepatocellular carcinoma, two cutaneous melanoma.

General study points: Individuals who were partial responders at 0.1-3.0 mg/kg had clonal expansion that ranked among the lowest.

Autoimmune disease history or systemic immunosuppression barred patients. TCRdb's copy holds only in-frame clones and misses some; the assay was immunoSEQ multiplex PCR. The repertoire has approximately 99,000 clones, approximately 94% of them found once; the top ten carry just over 2%. Comments on this clone: Its antigen is currently unknown.

Here the sequenced sample was CD4+ or CD8+ T cells sorted from blood, taken in a trial of the OX40 agonist ivuxolimab. The clonotype comes from an adult with an advanced solid tumor such as melanoma, head and neck, liver or kidney cancer.

DNA for the CDR3: TGTGCCATCAGTGCTCTAGGAGGGGAGGACGAGCAGTACTTC. Its protein is CAISALGGEDEQYF. The chain links TRBV10-3 to TRBJ2-7; a possible D gene is TRBD2 (6 bases). Germline V gene data show CDR1 as ENHRY and CDR2 as SYGVKD. CDR3 size: 14 residues. V was clipped by 4 bases and J by 5 bases, with 15 bases between them.